One sample yielded the 22 T cell receptor beta chains listed below, sequenced in a study of blood T cell repertoires in COVID-19. Assay used: immunoSEQ multiplex PCR; TCRdb lists only in-frame clones, some missing. Among around 220,000 clones, around 83% were seen once, and the ten largest hold 6.8%. Sequenced sample: PBMCs or T cells enriched from blood (not recorded which). These TCRs come from a woman in her thirties or forties who had recovered from COVID-19.

A remark on this clone: This CDR3 is also generated by other DNA sequences in the sample. The chain combines TRBV3-1 (or the pseudogene TRBV3-2) with TRBJ2-5; D possibly corresponds to TRBD1 (5 bases). The V end was cut by 3 bases, the J end by 3 bases, with 5 bases between. Germline values: CDR1 LGHDT, CDR2 YNNKEL (reference sequence). The CDR3 runs to 12 residues. CDR3 bases: TGTGCCAGCAGCCAGGACAAAGAGACCCAGTACTTC. This translates into CASSQDKETQYF.

A few counts support this clone. This chain connects TRBV25-1 to TRBJ1-2; 7 positions match TRBD1. Germline V gene lookup returns CDR1 MGHDK and CDR2 SYGVNS. The CDR3 is made up of 12 amino acids. V shed 4 bases, J shed 8 bases, and the junction held 4 bases outside the gene matches. The CDR3 region has the DNA TGTGCCAGCAGTGTCGGACAGGTCGGCTACACCTTC. It codes for CASSVGQVGYTF.

This clone was recorded a few times. The junction departs from germline at one end; a sequencing error may be responsible. V and J are TRBV2 and TRBJ2-7; 10 bases are a match to TRBD2. The length of the CDR3 is 15 residues. Germline-derived CDR1 and CDR2 are SNHLY and FYNNEI. In DNA form, the CDR3 reads TGTGCCAGCAGCGAAGGACTAGCGGTGTCCTACGAGCAGTACTTC. It encodes CASSEGLAVSYEQYF.

The CDR3 is CASSSPRTAGVGETQYF. Written as DNA, the CDR3 is TGCGCCAGCAGCTCCCCCCGTACAGCGGGAGTAGGTGAGACCCAGTACTTC. The J gene is TRBJ2-5, the V gene TRBV5-1; 8 bases line up with TRBD2. The CDR3 is made up of 17 amino acids. Germline loops: CDR1 SGHRS, CDR2 YFSETQ. The V gene end was trimmed by 3 bases and the J gene end by 5 bases; junction bases not matched to a gene: 15. The variable domain in full, completed from reference TRBV5-1 and TRBJ2-5, reads KAGVTQTPRYLIKTRGQQVTLSCSPISGHRSVSWYQQTPGQGLQFLFEYFSETQRNKGNFPGRFSGRQFSNSRSEMNVSTLELGDSALYLCASSSPRTAGVGETQYFGPGTRLLVL.

The chain recombines TRBV24-1 with TRBJ1-2; the D is unclear. Germline assignment: CDR1 KGHDR and CDR2 SFDVKD. Trimming took off 3 bases at V and 6 bases at J, with 16 bases between the two ends. This CDR3 contains 15 residues. CDR3 coding DNA: TGTGCCACCAGTGATCACGGCAGGTCGGCTGATGGCTACACCTTC. Its translation is CATSDHGRSADGYTF.

The genes are TRBV25-1 and TRBJ2-5; tentative D call: TRBD2 (5 bases). This CDR3 has 15 amino acids. The V end lost 1 base, the J end lost 2 bases, and 11 bases lay between the germline ends. The germline V gene has CDR1 MGHDK and CDR2 SYGVNS. The CDR3 region is CASSESRLRQETQYF. The CDR3 region has the DNA TGTGCCAGCAGTGAATCACGACTACGGCAAGAGACCCAGTACTTC.

The J gene is TRBJ1-5, the V gene TRBV2; tentative D call: TRBD1 (5 bases). V was cut by 8 bases and J by 5 bases, with 16 bases left in between. This CDR3 region has 14 residues. Germline CDR1 SNHLY, CDR2 FYNNEI. CDR3 coding DNA: TGTGCCAGCCGTCGAGAGTGGGGGGATCAGCCCCAGCATTTT. Its protein is CASRREWGDQPQHF.

The chain joins TRBV28 to TRBJ1-1; no reliable D call. The CDR3 is made up of 12 amino acids. Germline V CDR1 and CDR2: MDHEN, SYDVKM. V was shortened by 8 bases and J by 0 bases, with 7 bases between the two germline ends. CDR3 DNA: TGTGCCAGCGCAGTAATGAACACTGAAGCTTTCTTT. Translated: CASAVMNTEAFF.

This chain links TRBV13 with TRBJ2-4; D gene ambiguous. V was clipped by 0 bases and J by 10 bases, with 7 bases between them. CDR1 and CDR2 from the germline V gene are PRHDT and FYEKMQ (reference sequence). The CDR3 is made up of 12 amino acids. CDR3 residues: CASSLGENIQYF. The CDR3, as DNA: TGTGCCAGCAGCTTAGGCGAGAATATTCAGTACTTC.

This chain links TRBV6-5 with TRBJ2-5; no clear D. Trimming took off 4 bases at V and 7 bases at J, with 13 bases between the two ends. In germline, CDR1 is MNHEY, CDR2 SVGAGI. This CDR3 has 13 amino acids. Here the CDR3 reads CASSSWAVGTQYF. In nucleotides, the CDR3 is TGTGCCAGCAGTTCCTGGGCAGTAGGGACCCAGTACTTC.

This clone occurred a few times. The chain carries TRBV11-2 and TRBJ1-1; weak D call: TRBD1 (5 bases). V shed 5 bases and J shed 1 base, with 17 bases lying between them. The germline gives CDR1 SGHAT, CDR2 FQNNGV. CDR3 length equals 16 residues. The CDR3 DNA follows: TGTGCCAGCAGCCCAACCCTGACAGACGGGAACACTGAAGCTTTCTTT. Protein product: CASSPTLTDGNTEAFF. Using reference TRBV11-2 and TRBJ1-1 for the parts outside the CDR3, the full variable domain is EAGVAQSPRYKIIEKRQSVAFWCNPISGHATLYWYQQILGQGPKLLIQFQNNGVVDDSQLPKDRFSAERLKGVDSTLKIQPAKLEDSAVYLCASSPTLTDGNTEAFFGQGTRLTVV.

The gene calls are TRBV27 and TRBJ2-7; TRBD1 might be the D (6 bases). V was clipped by 7 bases and J by 1 base, with 17 bases between them. This CDR3 has 15 residues. The germline V gene encodes CDR1 MNHEY and CDR2 SMNVEV (reference sequence). This CDR3 is CASTPIGQNSYEQYF. The CDR3 DNA follows: TGTGCCAGCACACCTATCGGACAGAATTCCTACGAGCAGTACTTC.

Turning to this clone: A read error may produce the germline difference seen at one junction end. This sequence joins TRBV6-6 and TRBJ1-5; D might be TRBD1 (6 bases). The CDR3 totals 16 residues. Germline CDR1 and CDR2: MNHNY and SVGAGI (reference sequence). The CDR3 loop reads CASSYYGEGGNQPQHF. In nucleotides, the CDR3 is TGTGCCAGCAGCTACTACGGGGAGGGGGGCAATCAGCCCCAGCATTTT.

The chain joins TRBV10-3 to TRBJ2-2; 12 positions match TRBD2. CDR1 is ENHRY, CDR2 SYGVKD, per germline. Trimming removed 4 bases from V and 5 bases from J; junction bases left unmatched: 8. The CDR3 extends over 17 amino acids. The CDR3 DNA reads as TGTGCCATCAGTGCGGAGACTAGCGGGAGTACGACCGGGGAGCTGTTTTTT. Protein: CAISAETSGSTTGELFF.

This rearrangement joins TRBV4-1 to TRBJ2-5; D call uncertain. CDR3 length: 13 amino acids. Germline values: CDR1 MGHRA, CDR2 YSYEKL. The V end lost 6 bases, the J end lost 2 bases, and 10 bases lay between the germline ends. DNA for the CDR3: TGCGCCAGCAGTCGAGATCGGCAAGAGACCCAGTACTTC. It encodes CASSRDRQETQYF.

The chain is built from TRBV18 and TRBJ1-2, with 8 bases aligning to TRBD1. After removal of 4 bases from V and 7 bases from J, the junction contained 5 bases not matched to a gene. The CDR3 loop spans 13 amino acids. Germline loops: CDR1 KGHSH, CDR2 LQKENI. The CDR3 sequence: CASSLGQVGGYTF. DNA for the CDR3: TGTGCCAGCTCACTGGGACAGGTCGGTGGCTACACCTTC. Looking up the rest from reference TRBV18 and TRBJ1-2 gives the full variable domain: NAGVMQNPRHLVRRRGQEARLRCSPMKGHSHVYWYRQLPEEGLKFMVYLQKENIIDESGMPKERFSAEFPKEGPSILRIQQVVRGDSAAYFCASSLGQVGGYTFGSGTRLTVV.

This clone appeared a few times. This rearrangement joins TRBV7-9 to TRBJ1-2; D ambiguous. Germline V gene lookup returns CDR1 SEHNR and CDR2 FQNEAQ (reference sequence). Trimming took off 0 bases at V and 4 bases at J, with 9 bases between the two ends. The CDR3 has 14 amino acids. Here the CDR3 reads CASSLASGGYGYTF. Written as DNA, the CDR3 is TGTGCCAGCAGCTTAGCCTCAGGAGGCTATGGCTACACCTTC.

The V and J genes are TRBV28 and TRBJ2-7, with 10 bases identical to TRBD1. Trimming cost V 4 bases and J 4 bases; bases outside gene matches: 10. CDR3 length: 16 residues. CDR1 and CDR2 from the germline V gene are MDHEN and SYDVKM. DNA for the CDR3: TGTGCCAGCAGTTCCGCGGGACAGGGGATAATGTACGAGCAGTACTTC. Translated, it gives CASSSAGQGIMYEQYF. The whole variable domain, filled in from reference TRBV28 and TRBJ2-7, reads DVKVTQSSRYLVKRTGEKVFLECVQDMDHENMFWYRQDPGLGLRLIYFSYDVKMKEKGDIPEGYSVSREKKERFSLILESASTNQTSMYLCASSSAGQGIMYEQYFGPGTRLTVT.

The rearrangement joins TRBV5-1 to TRBJ1-1, with a possible D match to TRBD1 (6 bases). The CDR3 loop spans 15 amino acids. The germline CDR1 and CDR2 sequences are SGHRS and YFSETQ. Deletions cut 4 bases from V and 3 bases from J, with 16 bases between. The DNA for the CDR3 is TGCGCCAGCAGCAAAGAGGGGGGGCTTGACACTGAAGCTTTCTTT. This sequence encodes CASSKEGGLDTEAFF.

The CDR3 DNA reads TGTGCCAGCAGGGCTCGGACAGGGAACTCGAAGACCCAGTACTTC. It yields the protein CASRARTGNSKTQYF. The chain joins TRBV6-4 to TRBJ2-5; 8 bases agree with TRBD1. CDR3 length equals 15 residues. In germline, CDR1 is MRHNA, CDR2 SNTAGT. J lost 6 bases, V lost 6 bases, and 12 bases had no gene match.

The chain recombines TRBV19 with TRBJ2-3; 11 bases fit TRBD2. CDR1 is LNHDA and CDR2 is SQIVND in the germline V gene (reference sequence). The CDR3 covers 15 residues. The ends lost 5 bases at V and 2 bases at J; junction bases unmatched: 3. The CDR3 DNA reads as TGTGCCAGTAGTCGACTAGCGGGATCCACAGATACGCAGTATTTT. It specifies CASSRLAGSTDTQYF.

This clone appeared once. The chain employs TRBV24-1 and TRBJ1-1; TRBD1 is a possible D gene (6 bases). Trimming removed 6 bases at V and 7 bases at J, with 11 bases between. There are 12 residues in the CDR3. CDR1 and CDR2 from the germline V gene are KGHDR and SFDVKD. The CDR3 nucleotides read TGTGCCACCAGTAACAGGGTTGGTGAAGCTTTCTTT. Encoded protein: CATSNRVGEAFF.